This is a list of T cell receptor beta chains from one sample in a study of blood T cells in healthy people across ages. TCRdb processed the 5' RACE reads anew with MiXCR; each CDR3 protein has one entry. The repertoire holds under 2 million distinct CDR3 sequences, with about 31% as singletons. The sequenced material came from blood. The receptors originated from a woman in her 30s in good health. Each CDR3 is given with its conserved first and last residue. A D gene is named only where the DNA matches it firmly. Clone size is not always given. Where it is, it says once, few, many or a class for expanded clones.

d_call	v_call	clone_size	j_call	cdr3_aa	cdr3_nt
TRBD1	TRBV2	.	TRBJ1-2	CASRREGTGYGYTF	TGTGCCAGCAGGAGGGAAGGGACAGGGTATGGCTACACCTTC
.	TRBV6-2/TRBV6-3	once	TRBJ2-7	CACREEGSPYEQYF	TGTGCCTGCAGAGAAGAGGGTAGTCCCTACGAGCAGTACTTC
.	TRBV20-1	few	TRBJ2-1	CSSWGRGRGNEQFF	TGCAGTTCCTGGGGCAGGGGAAGAGGCAATGAGCAGTTCTTC
TRBD1	TRBV20-1	.	TRBJ2-6	CSAFPGQGASAERSGANVLTF	TGCAGTGCTTTTCCGGGACAGGGGGCATCAGCGGAGCGCTCTGGGGCCAACGTCCTGACTTTC
.	TRBV7-8	few	TRBJ1-1	CASSLFRAALQNTEAFF	TGTGCCAGCAGCCTCTTCCGGGCAGCACTTCAGAACACTGAAGCTTTCTTT
.	TRBV2	.	TRBJ1-5	CASSDGTRQPQHF	TGTGCCAGCAGTGATGGGACAAGGCAGCCCCAGCATTTT
.	TRBV29-1	many	TRBJ2-7	CSVDSGLGEQYF	TGCAGCGTTGACTCAGGGTTAGGGGAGCAGTACTTC
.	TRBV11-2	.	TRBJ2-1	CACSSRGSYNEQFF	TGTGCCTGCTCCTCGAGGGGCTCCTACAATGAGCAGTTCTTC
TRBD2	TRBV5-1	few	TRBJ2-1	CASSGSEREGHEQFF	TGCGCCAGCAGCGGGAGTGAGCGGGAGGGCCATGAGCAGTTCTTC
TRBD1	TRBV2	.	TRBJ1-2	CASSDGGGAVSYGYTF	TGTGCCAGCAGTGATGGAGGGGGCGCCGTAAGCTATGGCTACACCTTC
TRBD2	TRBV7-2	.	TRBJ2-7	CASSISGGEWGEQYF	TGTGCCAGCAGCATAAGCGGGGGAGAGTGGGGCGAGCAGTACTTC
.	TRBV20-1	.	TRBJ2-5	CSAANTHQETQYF	TGCAGTGCTGCTAACACCCACCAAGAGACCCAGTACTTC
TRBD2	TRBV20-1	many	TRBJ2-7	CSARDRLAGGSYEQYF	TGCAGTGCTAGAGATAGGCTAGCGGGGGGCTCCTACGAGCAGTACTTC
.	TRBV3-1	.	TRBJ2-1	CASSQDRSNEQFF	TGTGCCAGCAGCCAAGATCGGAGCAATGAGCAGTTCTTC
.	TRBV20-1	.	TRBJ2-5	CSARDSEGVAETQYF	TGCAGTGCTAGAGACTCTGAGGGGGTGGCAGAGACCCAGTACTTC
.	TRBV10-2	.	TRBJ2-3	CASSVSRPRPDTQYF	TGCGCCAGCAGTGTTAGCAGGCCCCGGCCAGATACGCAGTATTTT
TRBD2	TRBV20-1	few	TRBJ2-2	CSARPRSGGYTGELFF	TGCAGTGCTAGACCCCGTAGCGGGGGGTACACCGGGGAGCTGTTTTTT
.	TRBV12-3/TRBV12-4	.	TRBJ2-7	CASSTGTLLEQYF	TGTGCCAGCAGTACGGGAACCCTGCTCGAGCAGTACTTC
.	TRBV11-2	few	TRBJ2-1	CASSSILTESSYNEQFF	TGTGCCAGCAGCTCAATCCTTACTGAGAGCTCCTACAATGAGCAGTTCTTC
TRBD2	TRBV5-1	.	TRBJ2-7	CASSLRGLAGEITYEQYF	TGCGCCAGCAGCTTGAGGGGTCTAGCGGGGGAGATAACCTACGAGCAGTACTTC
TRBD2	TRBV11-3	few	TRBJ2-1	CASSSRGGASGGLYNEQFF	TGTGCCAGCAGCTCCCGAGGGGGGGCTAGCGGGGGGCTCTACAATGAGCAGTTCTTC
TRBD2	TRBV5-1	many	TRBJ2-7	CASRLLAGGPYEQYF	TGCGCCAGCAGACTCCTAGCGGGAGGGCCCTACGAGCAGTACTTC
.	TRBV5-6	.	TRBJ2-3	CASSLRLGGASYTQYF	TGTGCCAGCAGCTTGCGACTTGGCGGGGCCTCTTATACGCAGTATTTT
.	TRBV28	.	TRBJ1-5	CASSPLILRQSLESGDSNQPQHF	TGTGCCAGCAGTCCCTTGATTCTTCGTCAGAGCCTGGAGAGTGGAGATAGCAATCAGCCCCAGCATTTT
TRBD2	TRBV20-1	few	TRBJ2-1	CSARLAGERYNEQFF	TGCAGTGCCAGACTAGCGGGGGAAAGATACAATGAGCAGTTCTTC
.	TRBV27	.	TRBJ2-7	CASSLIPRVYEQYF	TGTGCCAGCAGTTTAATTCCCAGGGTCTACGAGCAGTACTTC